This T cell receptor (beta chain) derives from a study of glioma-infiltrating T cells (dated by TCRdb to 2016 to 2018). For the study in its entirety: Sequencing of TCR alpha- and beta-chain repertoires was performed on glioma tissue, on non-neoplastic brain tissue, and on matched peripheral blood mononuclear cells. The paired cohort comprised three low-grade glioma patients, about eight primary glioblastoma patients and three non-glioma patients contributing non-neoplastic brain tissue. To gauge divergence between tissue and blood T-cell populations, every tissue-infiltrating repertoire was compared against the peripheral blood repertoire from the same patient.

TCR alpha and beta CDR3 regions were amplified with the iRepertoire nested amplicon-rescue multiplex PCR (arm-PCR) platform from RNA. For one-step reverse transcription and amplification, roughly 100-450 ng of tissue mRNA or PBMC total RNA was used as input. After bead purification, a secondary multiplex PCR added Illumina adapters, and libraries were gel-purified between 200 and 400 bp. Demultiplexing relied on internal 6-nucleotide barcodes carried by the libraries. Sequencing of libraries was performed on an Illumina MiSeq with 2x220 or 2x250 nucleotide paired-end reads. Concerning the study's data processing: Paired reads were merged with FLASH 1.2.11 and aligned to the GRCh37 human genome with BWA-MEM before extracting TRA and TRB reads. For V and J assignment, an IMGT-derived reference of cassette sequences and CDR3 motifs that included pseudogenes was used. Reads were translated in three frames, and productive CDR3s were defined as those with a C...FGXG motif and no stop codons. Clonotypes were defined as unique combinations of V-J cassette pair and CDR3 amino acid sequence. Reads were filtered by Hamming distance, with the threshold set by the sequence error rate of each sample in mapped regions. TCRdb's own reprocessing of the public reads used fastp at Q25 and MiXCR and kept productive beta chains. When rows share a CDR3 protein, they turn into one entry using the most common DNA and genes. For this entry, the V and J calls and clone size follow TCRdb and not the study's own pipeline. In all, the sample holds fewer than 90,000 distinct CDR3 sequences, and less than 30% of those were seen once. About 6.7% of the sample is held by the ten biggest clonotypes.

Cut back by 3 bases and 0 bases, the V and J ends lie 9 bases apart. There are 15 amino acids in the CDR3, from cysteine to phenylalanine inclusive. Left in the record is the CDR3 DNA by itself, 45 bases read in frame from the first base. The germline V gene gives CDR1 as KGHSH and CDR2 as LQKENI. The investigation overall reported the following: Very few CDR3 sequences were found to be shared between tissue and blood, and this scarcity was attributed to high CDR3 diversity and limited sampling. Group comparisons were based on small numbers of patients: three non-neoplastic, three low-grade glioma and roughly eight glioblastoma patients. VJ-independent divergence between tissue and blood was below expectation in non-neoplastic patients but above expectation in all gliomas, especially low-grade gliomas.

This clonotype was observed a handful of times. What this receptor recognizes is not known. Per-base quality was not reported, and no clone a single base away is much larger than it. Source material: glioma tissue, nonneoplastic brain tissue, or PBMCs (not recorded which). This receptor was identified in a human donor with low-grade glioma or glioblastoma, undergoing nonglioma brain surgery, or in good health (not recorded which). The chain employs TRBV18 and TRBJ2-1, and possibly TRBD1, on 5 matching bases. The CDR3 sequence is CASSPTDYSYNEQFF. The DNA is as follows: TGTGCCAGCTCACCGACAGATTACTCCTACAATGAGCAGTTCTTC. The full variable domain, with segments outside the CDR3 supplied by the reference TRBV18 and TRBJ2-1 proteins, appears as NAGVMQNPRHLVRRRGQEARLRCSPMKGHSHVYWYRQLPEEGLKFMVYLQKENIIDESGMPKERFSAEFPKEGPSILRIQQVVRGDSAAYFCASSPTDYSYNEQFFGPGTRLTVL.